The rows below give T cell receptor beta chains drawn from one sample of a study of blood T cell repertoires in COVID-19. Assay used: immunoSEQ multiplex PCR; TCRdb lists only in-frame clones, some missing. The sample includes approximately 150,000 clones, 80% of them seen just once. Sequences were obtained from peripheral blood. The receptors derive from a woman between 50 and 59 years old with acute or convalescent COVID-19. The conserved cysteine and the conserved F or W are not part of the CDR3 here. D genes are given only for firm matches.

d_call | j_call | v_call | cdr3_aa
. | TRBJ2-5 | TRBV25-1 | ASSEWDGGAETQY
. | TRBJ2-7 | TRBV6-5 | ASSYGGGGPYEQY
. | TRBJ1-2 | TRBV7-9 | ASSLEGRGTIGGYT
. | TRBJ1-6 | TRBV3-1/TRBV3-2 | ASSQGADGSPLH
TRBD1 | TRBJ1-6 | TRBV3-1/TRBV3-2 | ASRSEDRANSPLH
TRBD1 | TRBJ1-2 | TRBV2 | ASSVAGGYDGYT
. | TRBJ1-1 | TRBV4-3 | ASSQVAQDTEAF
. | TRBJ2-2 | TRBV29-1 | SVSGTGELF
TRBD1 | TRBJ2-7 | TRBV5-6 | ASSLGGQGLYYEQY
TRBD2 | TRBJ2-5 | TRBV19 | ASSTLAGQEETQY
. | TRBJ1-2 | TRBV28 | ASTSGGAPYGYT
TRBD1 | TRBJ2-7 | TRBV7-6 | ASSFSGQGYDEQY
TRBD1 | TRBJ1-4 | TRBV9 | ASSEGNRGGEKLF
TRBD1 | TRBJ1-4 | TRBV6-6 | ASSYGTGFEKLF
. | TRBJ1-1 | TRBV18 | ASSPSARDTEAF
. | TRBJ2-1 | TRBV27 | ASSGSVGALQF
TRBD1 | TRBJ1-2 | TRBV25-1 | ASTDDMGQETRGYT
. | TRBJ1-1 | TRBV5-1 | ASSLSQLAEAF
. | TRBJ2-3 | TRBV7-3 | ASSPLGGASTDTQY
. | TRBJ1-1 | TRBV2 | ASSEPGVWGSSNTEAF
TRBD1 | TRBJ1-1 | TRBV29-1 | SVYRGTEAF
. | TRBJ1-2 | TRBV28 | ASSLWPGGYT
TRBD1 | TRBJ1-1 | TRBV10-3 | AISGQVNTEAF
TRBD1 | TRBJ1-5 | TRBV28 | ASSSPGTGANQPQH
. | TRBJ2-7 | TRBV12-3/TRBV12-4 | ASSLFSYEQY
TRBD1 | TRBJ1-2 | TRBV5-6 | ASSSSGGEGYT
. | TRBJ2-2 | TRBV7-9 | ASSLQGFDTGELF
TRBD1 | TRBJ2-7 | TRBV4-3 | ASSQEGQTSYEQY
TRBD1 | TRBJ2-2 | TRBV5-4 | ASSFPDRGHFGELF
. | TRBJ2-1 | TRBV5-1 | ASSLGGEYNEQF
. | TRBJ1-1 | TRBV5-1 | ASSAQVDTEAF
. | TRBJ2-2 | TRBV5-5 | ASRDYGSGELF
. | TRBJ1-1 | TRBV2 | ASTLLREAEAF
. | TRBJ2-5 | TRBV27 | ASSLDSFQETQY
. | TRBJ2-4 | TRBV7-2 | ASSLAGPGQGNIQY
TRBD2 | TRBJ2-5 | TRBV9 | ASSLTGTRGETQY
TRBD1 | TRBJ2-7 | TRBV7-7 | ASSLGQGVSYEQY
TRBD1 | TRBJ1-5 | TRBV6-6 | ASSQRQGSQPQH
. | TRBJ2-4 | TRBV6-6 | ASSSGSSLAKNIQY
. | TRBJ1-5 | TRBV6-4 | ASSETGGRQPQH
. | TRBJ1-2 | TRBV12-3/TRBV12-4 | ASRFGQHYGYT
. | TRBJ2-7 | TRBV7-2 | ASSRANRPYEQY
. | TRBJ2-4 | TRBV11-2 | ASSPQRDTNIQY
. | TRBJ2-7 | TRBV27 | ASNPSDRPSYEQY
. | TRBJ1-1 | TRBV2 | ASRIRVLSTEAF
TRBD1 | TRBJ1-4 | TRBV28 | ASSLGQDNEKLF
. | TRBJ1-1 | TRBV12-3/TRBV12-4 | ASSSDSRGAF
. | TRBJ1-5 | TRBV6-6 | ASRWTDHSNQPQH
TRBD1 | TRBJ2-5 | TRBV28 | ASSRDRVETQY
. | TRBJ1-1 | TRBV30 | AWSVEAESTEAF
TRBD1 | TRBJ1-3 | TRBV24-1 | ATSDLQGASGNTIY
TRBD1 | TRBJ1-6 | TRBV7-8 | ASSLVETGVGSPLH
. | TRBJ1-1 | TRBV7-8 | ASSLAYGDRNTEAF
TRBD1 | TRBJ2-7 | TRBV7-2 | ASSEDRVYEQY
TRBD1 | TRBJ1-2 | TRBV3-1/TRBV3-2 | ASSQVVGGVYGYT